This is a list of T cell receptor beta chains from one sample in a study of technical replicates of blood from four donors. Using immunoSEQ multiplex PCR, the repertoire was profiled, and TCRdb retains in-frame clones only, with some absent. The sample holds about 70,000 clones; about 94% are singletons and the top ten take roughly 0.37%. The material sequenced was T cells isolated from PBMCs. These receptors originate from a human donor in good health. CDR3s include the opening cysteine and the closing phenylalanine or tryptophan. A D gene is named only where the DNA matches it firmly. Clone size is not always given. Where it is, it says once, few, many or a class for expanded clones.

>14|TRBD1|TRBJ2-7|-|TRBV28
CASSLTGDVGEQYF
TGTGCCAGCAGTCTGACAGGGGATGTTGGCGAGCAGTACTTC
>14|-|TRBJ2-3|-|TRBV29-1
CSVVPRSNTDTQYF
TGCAGCGTTGTCCCCCGATCTAACACAGATACGCAGTATTTT
>16|-|TRBJ1-2|-|TRBV5-1
CASSLLQAPGGGGYTF
TGCGCCAGCAGCTTATTACAGGCCCCGGGTGGTGGCGGCTACACCTTC
>18|-|TRBJ1-4|-|TRBV7-9
CASSGGIWTESTNEKLFF
TGTGCCAGCAGCGGGGGGATTTGGACGGAGTCAACTAATGAAAAACTGTTTTTT
>15|-|TRBJ1-2|-|TRBV4-1
CASSQEGIEQYGYTF
TGCGCCAGCAGCCAGGAGGGAATCGAACAGTACGGCTACACCTTC
>13|-|TRBJ2-2|-|TRBV6-1
CASSVAYTGELFF
TGTGCCAGCAGTGTAGCCTACACCGGGGAGCTGTTTTTT
>16|TRBD1|TRBJ1-4|-|TRBV5-6
CASSLAGTALNEKLFF
TGTGCCAGCAGCTTAGCCGGGACAGCTCTTAATGAAAAACTGTTTTTT
>15|TRBD2|TRBJ2-5|-|TRBV16
CASSQTAGVAETQYF
TGTGCCAGCAGCCAAACAGCGGGAGTTGCAGAGACCCAGTACTTC
>12|-|TRBJ1-1|-|TRBV9
CASSVAGTEAFF
TGTGCCAGCAGCGTGGCAGGGACTGAAGCTTTCTTT
>13|TRBD1|TRBJ1-2|-|TRBV5-4
CASSLQGSGGYTF
TGTGCCAGCAGCTTACAGGGGTCGGGTGGCTACACCTTC
>15|TRBD1|TRBJ1-1|-|TRBV25-1
CASSVDRELLTEAFF
TGTGCCAGCAGTGTAGACAGGGAGCTTCTCACTGAAGCTTTCTTT
>13|TRBD1|TRBJ1-4|-|TRBV19
CATKDRAVEKLFF
TGTGCCACAAAGGACAGGGCGGTGGAAAAACTGTTTTTT
>18|TRBD2|TRBJ2-1|-|TRBV27
CASSLNFLAGGSYNEQFF
TGTGCCAGCAGTCTAAACTTCCTAGCGGGAGGTAGCTACAATGAGCAGTTCTTC
>14|-|TRBJ2-3|-|TRBV9
CASSAHLDPDTQYF
TGTGCCAGCAGCGCGCATCTAGACCCAGATACGCAGTATTTT
>11|TRBD2|TRBJ2-7|-|TRBV5-8
CASRDYSEQYF
TGTGCCAGTCGGGACTATAGCGAGCAGTACTTC
>15|-|TRBJ2-3|once|TRBV5-1
CASRVGSPLTDTQYF
TGCGCCAGCAGGGTCGGGAGTCCCCTCACAGATACGCAGTATTTT
>14|-|TRBJ1-5|-|TRBV2
CASRATGFNQPQHF
TGTGCCAGCAGGGCTACAGGGTTTAATCAGCCCCAGCATTTT
>18|TRBD2|TRBJ2-1|-|TRBV7-9
CASSSLPRLAGFYNEQFF
TGTGCCAGCAGCTCCTTACCGAGACTAGCGGGATTTTACAATGAGCAGTTCTTC
>15|TRBD2|TRBJ2-5|-|TRBV2
CASSPGTTAPETQYF
TGTGCCAGCAGTCCCGGGACTACCGCTCCAGAGACCCAGTACTTC